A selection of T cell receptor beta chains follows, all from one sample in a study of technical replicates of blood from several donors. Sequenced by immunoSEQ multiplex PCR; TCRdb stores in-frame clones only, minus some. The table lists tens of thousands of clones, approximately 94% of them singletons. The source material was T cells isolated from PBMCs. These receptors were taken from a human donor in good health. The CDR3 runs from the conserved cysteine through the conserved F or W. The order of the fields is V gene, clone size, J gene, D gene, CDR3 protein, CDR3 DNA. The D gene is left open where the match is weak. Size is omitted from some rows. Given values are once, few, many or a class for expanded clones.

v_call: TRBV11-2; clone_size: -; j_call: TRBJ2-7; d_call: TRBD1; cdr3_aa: CASHIIRDRDGEQYF; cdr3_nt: TGTGCCAGTCATATAATCCGGGACAGGGATGGCGAGCAGTACTTC
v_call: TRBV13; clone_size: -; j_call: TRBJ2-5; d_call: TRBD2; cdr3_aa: CASSSPTSGREETQYF; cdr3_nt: TGTGCCAGCAGCTCCCCGACTAGCGGGAGGGAAGAGACCCAGTACTTC
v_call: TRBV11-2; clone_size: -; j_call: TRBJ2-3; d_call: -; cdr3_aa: CASSSAKNPGQSTDTQYF; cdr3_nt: TGTGCCAGCAGCTCGGCCAAGAATCCGGGACAAAGCACAGATACGCAGTATTTT
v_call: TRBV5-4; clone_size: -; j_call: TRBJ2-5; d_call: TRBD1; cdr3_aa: CASSSGQRETQYF; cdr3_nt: TGTGCCAGCAGCTCGGGACAGCGGGAGACCCAGTACTTC
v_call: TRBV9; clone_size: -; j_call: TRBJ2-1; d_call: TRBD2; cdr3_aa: CASSEGTSGSDEQFF; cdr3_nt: TGTGCCAGCAGCGAGGGGACTAGCGGGAGTGATGAGCAGTTCTTC
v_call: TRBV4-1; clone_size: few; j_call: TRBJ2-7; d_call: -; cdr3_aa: CASSPSGLLIYEQYF; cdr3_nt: TGCGCCAGCAGCCCTTCAGGTCTACTCATCTACGAGCAGTACTTC
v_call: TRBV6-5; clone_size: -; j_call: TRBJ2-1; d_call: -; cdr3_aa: CASSYSRTAENEQFF; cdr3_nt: TGTGCCAGCAGTTACAGTCGGACAGCAGAGAATGAGCAGTTCTTC
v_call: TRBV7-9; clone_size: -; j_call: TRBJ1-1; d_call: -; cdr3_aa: CASSLVGGPEAFF; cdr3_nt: TGTGCCAGCAGCTTAGTGGGGGGGCCTGAAGCTTTCTTT
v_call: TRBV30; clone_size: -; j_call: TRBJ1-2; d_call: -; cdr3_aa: CAWSVAGRNYGYTF; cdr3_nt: TGTGCCTGGAGTGTAGCGGGAAGAAACTATGGCTACACCTTC
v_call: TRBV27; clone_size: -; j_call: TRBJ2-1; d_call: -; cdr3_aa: CASSVSGYLPYNEQFF; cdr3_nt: TGTGCCAGCAGTGTTAGCGGCTACCTCCCCTACAATGAGCAGTTCTTC
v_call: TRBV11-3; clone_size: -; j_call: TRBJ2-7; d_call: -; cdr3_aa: CASTRYGGSAYEQYF; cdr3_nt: TGTGCCAGCACCCGTTACGGGGGATCCGCCTACGAGCAGTACTTC
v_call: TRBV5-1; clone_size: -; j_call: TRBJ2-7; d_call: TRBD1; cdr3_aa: CASSPPQERQGLDF; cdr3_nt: TGCGCCAGCAGCCCACCCCAAGAAAGACAGGGTCTAGACTTC
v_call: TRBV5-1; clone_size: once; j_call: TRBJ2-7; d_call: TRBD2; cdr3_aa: CASSLSAGEAYEQYF; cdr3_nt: TGCGCCAGCAGCTTGTCTGCGGGGGAAGCCTACGAGCAGTACTTC
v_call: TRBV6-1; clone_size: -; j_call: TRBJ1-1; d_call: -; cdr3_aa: CASSEYREVDEAFF; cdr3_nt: TGTGCCAGCAGTGAATACAGGGAAGTGGATGAAGCTTTCTTT
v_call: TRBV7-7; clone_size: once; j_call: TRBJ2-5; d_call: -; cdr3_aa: CASSLGPVQETQYF; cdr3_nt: TGTGCTAGCAGCTTAGGGCCAGTACAAGAGACCCAGTACTTC
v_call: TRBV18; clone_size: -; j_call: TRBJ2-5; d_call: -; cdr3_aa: CASSPRQSKQETQYF; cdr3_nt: TGTGCCAGCTCACCCCGACAGTCGAAGCAAGAGACCCAGTACTTC
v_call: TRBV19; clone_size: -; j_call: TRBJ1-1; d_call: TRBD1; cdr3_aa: CASSMTGWNTEAFF; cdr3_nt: TGTGCCAGTAGTATGACAGGGTGGAACACTGAAGCTTTCTTT
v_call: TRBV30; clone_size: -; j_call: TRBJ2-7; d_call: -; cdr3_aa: CAWSSSSASSYEQYF; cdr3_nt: TGTGCCTGGAGTTCTAGTTCCGCAAGCTCCTACGAGCAGTACTTC
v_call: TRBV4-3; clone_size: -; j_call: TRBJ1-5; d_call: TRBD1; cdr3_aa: CASSQSSGGVGQPQHF; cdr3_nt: TGCGCCAGCAGCCAATCGTCAGGGGGCGTTGGTCAGCCCCAGCATTTT
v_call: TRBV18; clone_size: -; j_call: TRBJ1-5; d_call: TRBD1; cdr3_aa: CASSPQGQGGSPQHF; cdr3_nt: TGTGCCAGCTCACCCCAGGGACAGGGGGGGTCGCCCCAGCATTTT
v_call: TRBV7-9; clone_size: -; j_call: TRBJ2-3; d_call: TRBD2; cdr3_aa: CASSPQLAGVGGDTQYF; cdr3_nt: TGTGCCAGCAGCCCCCAACTAGCGGGAGTAGGTGGAGATACGCAGTATTTT
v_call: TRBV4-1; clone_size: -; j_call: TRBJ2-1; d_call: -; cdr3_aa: CASSQGVPASDYNEQFF; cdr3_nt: TGCGCCAGCAGCCAAGGAGTTCCCGCGTCCGACTACAATGAGCAGTTCTTC
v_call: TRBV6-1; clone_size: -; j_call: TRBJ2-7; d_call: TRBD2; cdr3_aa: CASGGGFSYEQYF; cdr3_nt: TGTGCCAGCGGGGGAGGGTTCTCCTACGAGCAGTACTTC
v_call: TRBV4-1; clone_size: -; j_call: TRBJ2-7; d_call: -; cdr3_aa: CASSQRQSYEQYF; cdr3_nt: TGCGCCAGCAGCCAGAGACAGTCCTACGAGCAGTACTTC
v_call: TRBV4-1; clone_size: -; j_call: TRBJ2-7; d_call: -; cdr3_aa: CASSQVVSLPYEQYF; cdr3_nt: TGCGCCAGCAGCCAAGTGGTTAGTCTGCCCTACGAGCAGTACTTC
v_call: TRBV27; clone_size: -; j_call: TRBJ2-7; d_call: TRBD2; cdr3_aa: CASSLSGGYEQYF; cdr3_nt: TGTGCCAGCAGTTTATCGGGGGGGTACGAGCAGTACTTC
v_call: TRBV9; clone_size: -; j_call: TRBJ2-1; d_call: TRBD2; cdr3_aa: CASSDIAGLSYNEQFF; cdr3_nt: TGTGCCAGCAGCGATATAGCGGGTCTCTCCTACAATGAGCAGTTCTTC
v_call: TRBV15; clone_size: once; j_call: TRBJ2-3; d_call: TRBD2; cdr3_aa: CATRRLADRTDTQYF; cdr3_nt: TGTGCCACCAGAAGACTAGCGGATAGAACAGATACGCAGTATTTT
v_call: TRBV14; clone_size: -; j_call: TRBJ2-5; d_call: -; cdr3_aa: CASSQVYHVPQYF; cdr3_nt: TGTGCCAGCAGCCAAGTCTACCACGTTCCCCAGTACTTC
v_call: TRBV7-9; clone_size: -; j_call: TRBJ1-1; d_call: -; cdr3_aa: CASSLGSVQKAFF; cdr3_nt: TGTGCCAGCAGCTTAGGATCGGTACAGAAAGCTTTCTTT
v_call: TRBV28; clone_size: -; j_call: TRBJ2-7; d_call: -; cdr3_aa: CASSPWSSYEQYF; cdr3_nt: TGTGCCAGCAGTCCTTGGAGCTCCTACGAGCAGTACTTC
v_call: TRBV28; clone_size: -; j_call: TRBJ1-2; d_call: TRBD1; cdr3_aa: CASSERTGAANYGYTF; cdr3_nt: TGTGCCAGCAGTGAGCGGACAGGGGCAGCTAACTATGGCTACACCTTC
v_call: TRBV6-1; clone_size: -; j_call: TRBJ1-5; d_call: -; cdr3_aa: CASRRGSNQPQHF; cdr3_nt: TGTGCCAGCCGGCGGGGCTCGAATCAGCCCCAGCATTTT
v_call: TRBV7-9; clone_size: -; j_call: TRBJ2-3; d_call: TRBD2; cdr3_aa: CASSFIREGNTDTQYF; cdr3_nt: TGTGCCAGCAGCTTCATACGGGAGGGGAACACAGATACGCAGTATTTT
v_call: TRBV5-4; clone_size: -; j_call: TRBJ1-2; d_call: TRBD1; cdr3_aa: CASRLTGGYGYTF; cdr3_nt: TGTGCCAGCAGGTTGACAGGGGGCTATGGCTACACCTTC
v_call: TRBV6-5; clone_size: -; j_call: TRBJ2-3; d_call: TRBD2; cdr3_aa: CASSYDPGRGTDTQYF; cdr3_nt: TGTGCCAGCAGTTACGATCCCGGGAGGGGAACAGATACGCAGTATTTT
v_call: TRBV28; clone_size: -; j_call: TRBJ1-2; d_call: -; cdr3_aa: CASNTGPYGYTF; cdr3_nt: TGTGCCAGTAATACAGGACCCTATGGCTACACCTTC
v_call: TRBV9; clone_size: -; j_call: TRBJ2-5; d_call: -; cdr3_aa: CASSVALLQETQYF; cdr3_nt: TGTGCCAGCAGCGTAGCTCTCCTCCAAGAGACCCAGTACTTC
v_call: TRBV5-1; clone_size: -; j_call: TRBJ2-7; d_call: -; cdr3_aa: CASSLGGRSAYEQYF; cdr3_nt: TGCGCCAGCAGCTTAGGCGGGCGGTCAGCCTACGAGCAGTACTTC
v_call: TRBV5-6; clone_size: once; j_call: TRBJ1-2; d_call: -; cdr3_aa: CASSSDSFYGYTF; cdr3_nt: TGTGCCAGCAGCTCGGACAGCTTCTATGGCTACACCTTC
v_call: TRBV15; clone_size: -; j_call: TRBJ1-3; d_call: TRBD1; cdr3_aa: CATSRGLQGGSGNTIYF; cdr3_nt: TGTGCCACCAGCAGGGGTCTCCAGGGGGGTTCTGGAAACACCATATATTTT
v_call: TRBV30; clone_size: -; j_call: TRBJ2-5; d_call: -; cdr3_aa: CARSGMETQYF; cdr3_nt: TGTGCCCGATCGGGGATGGAGACCCAGTACTTC
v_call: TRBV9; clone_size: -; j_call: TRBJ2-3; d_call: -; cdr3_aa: CASRAGTPDTQYF; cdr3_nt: TGTGCCAGCAGAGCCGGGACTCCCGATACGCAGTATTTT
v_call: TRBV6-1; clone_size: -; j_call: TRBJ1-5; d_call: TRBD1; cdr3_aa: CASSEAGGTVSNQPQHF; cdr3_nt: TGTGCCAGCAGTGAAGCTGGCGGGACAGTTAGCAATCAGCCCCAGCATTTT
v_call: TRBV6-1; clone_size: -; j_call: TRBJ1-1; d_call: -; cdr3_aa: CASSVGLNTEAFF; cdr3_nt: TGTGCCAGCAGTGTAGGACTAAACACTGAAGCTTTCTTT
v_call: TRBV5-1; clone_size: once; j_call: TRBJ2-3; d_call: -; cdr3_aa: CASSVGTDTQYF; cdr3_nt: TGCGCCAGCAGCGTCGGCACAGATACGCAGTATTTT
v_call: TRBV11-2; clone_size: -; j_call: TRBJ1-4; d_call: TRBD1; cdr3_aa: CASSREQGAEKLFF; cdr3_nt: TGTGCCAGCAGCAGGGAACAGGGGGCTGAAAAACTGTTTTTT
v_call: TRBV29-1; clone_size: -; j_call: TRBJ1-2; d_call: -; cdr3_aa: CSVEDTQTANYGYTF; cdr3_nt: TGCAGCGTTGAAGATACACAGACAGCTAACTATGGCTACACCTTC
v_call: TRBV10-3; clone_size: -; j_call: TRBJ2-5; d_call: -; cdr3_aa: CAGGTEETQYF; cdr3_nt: TGTGCCGGCGGGACAGAAGAGACCCAGTACTTC
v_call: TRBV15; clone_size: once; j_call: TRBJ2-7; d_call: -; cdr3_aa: CATSADAGTSRYYEQYF; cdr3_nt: TGTGCCACCAGCGCGGACGCAGGTACTAGCCGATACTACGAGCAGTACTTC
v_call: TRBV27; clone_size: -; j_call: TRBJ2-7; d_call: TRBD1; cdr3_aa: CASSSDRDRYYEQYF; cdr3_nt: TGTGCCAGCAGCTCGGACAGGGATCGTTACTACGAGCAGTACTTC
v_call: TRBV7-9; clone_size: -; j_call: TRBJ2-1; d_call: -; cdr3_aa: CASSLDWRENEQFF; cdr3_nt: TGTGCCAGCAGCTTAGATTGGAGGGAGAATGAGCAGTTCTTC
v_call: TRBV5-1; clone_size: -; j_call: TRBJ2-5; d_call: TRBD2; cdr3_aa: CASSPGTSMETQYF; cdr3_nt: TGCGCCAGCAGCCCCGGGACTAGCATGGAGACCCAGTACTTC
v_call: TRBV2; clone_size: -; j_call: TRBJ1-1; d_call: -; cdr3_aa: CASSEVVGGGAFF; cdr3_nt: TGTGCCAGCAGTGAAGTCGTCGGGGGGGGAGCTTTCTTT
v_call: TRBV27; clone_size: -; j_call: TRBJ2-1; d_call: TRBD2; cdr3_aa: CASSLVVAGAFEQFF; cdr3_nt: TGTGCCAGCAGTTTAGTGGTAGCGGGAGCTTTTGAGCAGTTCTTC